These T cell receptor beta chains were read from a single sample in a study of graft-versus-host responses after intestinal transplantation. These receptors lack a known antigen. The protocol was immunoSEQ multiplex PCR, while the TCRdb copy is restricted to in-frame clones and leaves out a portion. The sample consists of about 120,000 clones, roughly 91% of them appearing once. This sample comprised unstimulated CD4+ T cells sorted from spleen or lymph node cells, obtained before intestinal transplant. The receptors derive from a human donor who received an intestinal transplant. The CDR3 runs from the conserved cysteine through the conserved F or W. A D gene is named only where the DNA matches it firmly. Some rows have no size entry. The others give once, few or many, or a class for an expanded clone.

D gene: -; V gene: TRBV6-1; clone size: once; J gene: TRBJ2-6; CDR3 protein: CASSAQVTISGANVLTF; CDR3 DNA: TGTGCCAGCAGTGCGCAGGTAACGATCTCTGGGGCCAACGTCCTGACTTTC
D gene: -; V gene: TRBV12-1; clone size: -; J gene: TRBJ2-5; CDR3 protein: CASSFDPAEETQYF; CDR3 DNA: TGTGCCAGCAGCTTTGATCCAGCCGAAGAGACCCAGTACTTC
D gene: TRBD2; V gene: TRBV15; clone size: -; J gene: TRBJ2-3; CDR3 protein: CATSRGVSRTSPTDTQYF; CDR3 DNA: TGTGCCACCAGCAGGGGTGTTTCAAGGACTAGTCCCACAGATACGCAGTATTTT
D gene: -; V gene: TRBV7-2; clone size: once; J gene: TRBJ1-2; CDR3 protein: CASSLGVFYGYTF; CDR3 DNA: TGTGCCAGCAGCTTAGGGGTCTTTTACGGCTACACCTTC
D gene: -; V gene: TRBV4-2; clone size: -; J gene: TRBJ2-1; CDR3 protein: CASSQDLPTTEQFF; CDR3 DNA: TGTGCCAGCAGCCAAGATCTACCTACGACGGAGCAGTTCTTC
D gene: -; V gene: TRBV7-9; clone size: -; J gene: TRBJ2-7; CDR3 protein: CASSSPPDRLTYEQYF; CDR3 DNA: TGTGCCAGCAGCTCACCCCCGGACAGATTGACCTACGAGCAGTACTTC
D gene: -; V gene: TRBV7-3; clone size: -; J gene: TRBJ2-3; CDR3 protein: CASSRRQSSTDTQYF; CDR3 DNA: TGTGCCAGCAGTCGCCGACAATCTAGCACAGATACGCAGTATTTT
D gene: -; V gene: TRBV25-1; clone size: -; J gene: TRBJ2-5; CDR3 protein: CASSDAATGGETQYF; CDR3 DNA: TGTGCCAGCAGTGATGCGGCGACAGGTGGGGAGACCCAGTACTTC
D gene: TRBD1; V gene: TRBV6-1; clone size: -; J gene: TRBJ1-5; CDR3 protein: CASKFTGDENQPQHF; CDR3 DNA: TGTGCCAGCAAGTTTACAGGGGATGAGAATCAGCCCCAGCATTTT
D gene: -; V gene: TRBV5-6; clone size: few; J gene: TRBJ1-4; CDR3 protein: CASSLDPEVGKLFF; CDR3 DNA: TGTGCCAGCAGCTTGGACCCTGAAGTGGGAAAACTGTTTTTT
D gene: -; V gene: TRBV27; clone size: -; J gene: TRBJ1-1; CDR3 protein: CASSLGTLNTEAFF; CDR3 DNA: TGTGCCAGCAGTTTAGGGACGTTGAACACTGAAGCTTTCTTT
D gene: -; V gene: TRBV6-6; clone size: few; J gene: TRBJ2-1; CDR3 protein: CASSGGGTGLFF; CDR3 DNA: TGTGCCAGCAGCGGGGGCGGGACGGGCCTGTTCTTC
D gene: -; V gene: TRBV28; clone size: once; J gene: TRBJ1-3; CDR3 protein: CASSFHSGNTIYF; CDR3 DNA: TGTGCCAGCAGTTTCCACTCTGGAAACACCATATATTTT
D gene: -; V gene: TRBV11-3; clone size: -; J gene: TRBJ2-3; CDR3 protein: CASSQGWEADTQYF; CDR3 DNA: TGTGCCAGCAGCCAAGGATGGGAAGCAGATACGCAGTATTTT
D gene: -; V gene: TRBV5-1; clone size: -; J gene: TRBJ1-4; CDR3 protein: CASSLVGGDEKLFF; CDR3 DNA: TGCGCCAGCAGCTTGGTGGGGGGTGATGAAAAACTGTTTTTT
D gene: TRBD2; V gene: TRBV4-2; clone size: few; J gene: TRBJ2-7; CDR3 protein: CASSRGAGVNEQYF; CDR3 DNA: TGTGCCAGCAGCCGCGGGGCGGGAGTGAACGAGCAGTACTTC
D gene: TRBD2; V gene: TRBV5-1; clone size: -; J gene: TRBJ2-1; CDR3 protein: CASSLLLAGAEGNEQFF; CDR3 DNA: TGCGCCAGCAGCCTCCTTTTAGCGGGAGCTGAAGGCAATGAGCAGTTCTTC
D gene: TRBD2; V gene: TRBV30; clone size: -; J gene: TRBJ2-7; CDR3 protein: CAWRGLRTSGSTYEQYF; CDR3 DNA: TGTGCCTGGAGGGGGTTAAGAACTAGCGGGAGTACGTACGAGCAGTACTTC
D gene: -; V gene: TRBV5-1; clone size: -; J gene: TRBJ2-7; CDR3 protein: CASSLAQTSYEQYF; CDR3 DNA: TGCGCCAGCAGCTTGGCACAGACCTCCTACGAGCAGTACTTC
D gene: -; V gene: TRBV5-1; clone size: -; J gene: TRBJ2-1; CDR3 protein: CASSLAGEINEQFF; CDR3 DNA: TGCGCCAGCAGCTTGGCTGGGGAAATCAATGAGCAGTTCTTC
D gene: -; V gene: TRBV30; clone size: -; J gene: TRBJ2-7; CDR3 protein: CAWTGRDYEQYF; CDR3 DNA: TGTGCCTGGACAGGGCGGGACTACGAGCAGTACTTC
D gene: TRBD2; V gene: TRBV18; clone size: -; J gene: TRBJ2-1; CDR3 protein: CASSPPGLAGGNLNEQFF; CDR3 DNA: TGTGCCAGCTCGCCACCGGGACTAGCGGGAGGCAATCTCAATGAGCAGTTCTTC
D gene: -; V gene: TRBV27; clone size: -; J gene: TRBJ2-6; CDR3 protein: CASSRTGNSGANVLTF; CDR3 DNA: TGTGCCAGCAGTCGCACAGGGAACTCTGGGGCCAACGTCCTGACTTTC
D gene: -; V gene: TRBV27; clone size: once; J gene: TRBJ2-5; CDR3 protein: CASSGVGETQYF; CDR3 DNA: TGTGCCAGCAGTGGGGTGGGGGAGACCCAGTACTTC
D gene: TRBD2; V gene: TRBV9; clone size: -; J gene: TRBJ2-3; CDR3 protein: CASSVTSGTDTQYF; CDR3 DNA: TGTGCCAGCAGCGTGACTAGCGGCACAGATACGCAGTATTTT
D gene: -; V gene: TRBV14; clone size: few; J gene: TRBJ2-7; CDR3 protein: CASSQEGPSQQYF; CDR3 DNA: TGTGCCAGCAGCCAAGAGGGACCTTCACAGCAGTACTTC
D gene: -; V gene: TRBV29-1; clone size: -; J gene: TRBJ1-5; CDR3 protein: CSVDAGGNQPQHF; CDR3 DNA: TGCAGCGTTGACGCAGGGGGCAATCAGCCCCAGCATTTT
D gene: -; V gene: TRBV2; clone size: -; J gene: TRBJ2-1; CDR3 protein: CASRRTVLNSSYNEQFF; CDR3 DNA: TGTGCCAGCAGGCGAACAGTTCTGAATAGCTCCTACAATGAGCAGTTCTTC
D gene: -; V gene: TRBV28; clone size: few; J gene: TRBJ2-7; CDR3 protein: CASSYEGPEQYF; CDR3 DNA: TGTGCCAGCAGTTACGAAGGGCCGGAGCAGTACTTC
D gene: TRBD2; V gene: TRBV19; clone size: -; J gene: TRBJ2-3; CDR3 protein: CASSILVSGRDTQYF; CDR3 DNA: TGTGCCAGTAGTATCCTTGTAAGCGGGAGAGATACGCAGTATTTT
D gene: -; V gene: TRBV19; clone size: -; J gene: TRBJ1-1; CDR3 protein: CASSKILGEAFF; CDR3 DNA: TGTGCCAGTAGTAAAATTCTGGGGGAAGCTTTCTTT
D gene: -; V gene: TRBV7-3; clone size: -; J gene: TRBJ2-1; CDR3 protein: CASSLRGGLSYNEQFF; CDR3 DNA: TGTGCCAGCAGCTTACGAGGGGGGCTCTCCTACAATGAGCAGTTCTTC
D gene: TRBD1; V gene: TRBV6-5; clone size: once; J gene: TRBJ1-4; CDR3 protein: CASSYVTGSEKLFF; CDR3 DNA: TGTGCCAGCAGCTACGTGACAGGGAGTGAAAAACTGTTTTTT
D gene: -; V gene: TRBV28; clone size: -; J gene: TRBJ1-5; CDR3 protein: CASTLESGTREHF; CDR3 DNA: TGTGCCAGCACTTTAGAGTCAGGGACCCGAGAGCATTTT
D gene: TRBD1; V gene: TRBV9; clone size: -; J gene: TRBJ2-7; CDR3 protein: CASSESGTGVYEQYF; CDR3 DNA: TGTGCCAGCAGCGAATCCGGGACAGGGGTTTACGAGCAGTACTTC
D gene: -; V gene: TRBV2; clone size: -; J gene: TRBJ2-1; CDR3 protein: CASSVGQLYNEQFF; CDR3 DNA: TGTGCCAGCAGTGTGGGGCAGCTATACAATGAGCAGTTCTTC
D gene: -; V gene: TRBV6-1; clone size: -; J gene: TRBJ1-4; CDR3 protein: CAAGGEINEKLFF; CDR3 DNA: TGTGCCGCCGGGGGGGAAATTAATGAAAAACTGTTTTTT
D gene: TRBD2; V gene: TRBV10-3; clone size: -; J gene: TRBJ2-1; CDR3 protein: CAISEFGSGRYPYNEQFF; CDR3 DNA: TGTGCCATCAGTGAGTTTGGTAGCGGGAGGTATCCCTACAATGAGCAGTTCTTC
D gene: TRBD2; V gene: TRBV18; clone size: -; J gene: TRBJ2-7; CDR3 protein: CASSPPGGGTYEQYF; CDR3 DNA: TGTGCCAGCTCACCCCCGGGGGGGGGTACCTACGAGCAGTACTTC
D gene: -; V gene: TRBV6-6; clone size: -; J gene: TRBJ2-2; CDR3 protein: CASSYQLHGELFF; CDR3 DNA: TGTGCCAGCAGTTATCAGCTTCACGGGGAGCTGTTTTTT
D gene: -; V gene: TRBV28; clone size: few; J gene: TRBJ2-7; CDR3 protein: CASSSPGDEQYF; CDR3 DNA: TGTGCCAGCAGTTCCCCGGGGGACGAGCAGTACTTC
D gene: -; V gene: TRBV19; clone size: -; J gene: TRBJ2-7; CDR3 protein: CASGGPGDEQYF; CDR3 DNA: TGTGCCAGTGGGGGGCCCGGCGACGAGCAGTACTTC
D gene: -; V gene: TRBV5-1; clone size: -; J gene: TRBJ1-1; CDR3 protein: CASSLEQGMNTEAFF; CDR3 DNA: TGCGCCAGCAGCTTGGAGCAGGGTATGAACACTGAAGCTTTCTTT
D gene: -; V gene: TRBV7-9; clone size: -; J gene: TRBJ2-2; CDR3 protein: CASSPDRYYTGELFF; CDR3 DNA: TGTGCCAGCAGCCCCGACAGGTACTACACCGGGGAGCTGTTTTTT
D gene: TRBD1; V gene: TRBV28; clone size: once; J gene: TRBJ1-1; CDR3 protein: CASRSGQGGTEAFF; CDR3 DNA: TGTGCCAGCAGATCCGGACAGGGGGGGACTGAAGCTTTCTTT
D gene: -; V gene: TRBV7-3; clone size: -; J gene: TRBJ2-1; CDR3 protein: CASSPTSRNEQFF; CDR3 DNA: TGTGCCAGCAGCCCAACTAGTAGGAATGAGCAGTTCTTC
D gene: -; V gene: TRBV11-2; clone size: once; J gene: TRBJ2-2; CDR3 protein: CASSFMRGTGELFF; CDR3 DNA: TGTGCCAGCAGCTTTATGAGGGGCACCGGGGAGCTGTTTTTT
D gene: TRBD2; V gene: TRBV9; clone size: -; J gene: TRBJ2-3; CDR3 protein: CASSARSGVADTQYF; CDR3 DNA: TGTGCCAGCAGCGCCCGTAGCGGGGTGGCAGATACGCAGTATTTT
D gene: -; V gene: TRBV18; clone size: -; J gene: TRBJ2-3; CDR3 protein: CASSPTDTQYF; CDR3 DNA: TGTGCCAGCTCACCAACAGATACGCAGTATTTT